The 20 T cell receptor beta chains below come from one sample, sequenced in a study of shared clonotypes between healthy human individuals. Assay: immunoSEQ multiplex PCR; the TCRdb copy retains only in-frame clones and omits some. The table lists around 500,000 clones, roughly 80% of them singletons. The sequenced material came from PBMCs. These receptors all come from a woman aged 40-49 years in good health. Some clones in this sample may be carry-over from other donors' samples.

V usage is TRBV5-4 and J usage is TRBJ2-7; unclear D gene. Trimming left V 2 bases short and J 4 bases short, with 10 bases between. This CDR3 has 13 amino acids. Germline CDR1 reads SGHNT; CDR2 reads YYREEE (reference sequence). DNA for the CDR3: TGTGCCAGCAGCTTATGGCTAGGGTACGAGCAGTACTTC. Protein product: CASSLWLGYEQYF.

This clone was seen a few times. V and J are TRBV25-1 and TRBJ2-5; the match to TRBD2 covers 8 bases. Germline trimming cut 2 bases from V and 4 bases from J; bases unmatched to any gene: 9. Per germline, CDR1 MGHDK and CDR2 SYGVNS. The CDR3 sequence is 16 residues long. The DNA for the CDR3 is TGTGCCAGCAGTGAAGGTCGCCTAGCGGGCACAGAGACCCAGTACTTC. This sequence encodes CASSEGRLAGTETQYF. The variable domain in full, completed from reference TRBV25-1 and TRBJ2-5, reads EADIYQTPRYLVIGTGKKITLECSQTMGHDKMYWYQQDPGMELHLIHYSYGVNSTEKGDLSSESTVSRIRTEHFPLTLESARPSHTSQYLCASSEGRLAGTETQYFGPGTRLLVL.

This clone showed up just once. V gene TRBV7-3 combines with J gene TRBJ1-1, with a weak D call TRBD1 (6 bases). CDR1 is SGHTA, CDR2 FQGTGA, per germline. V lost 5 bases, J lost 2 bases, and 9 bases lay in between. The CDR3 has 13 amino acids. The CDR3 sequence is CASSTDRNTEAFF. CDR3 sequence (DNA): TGTGCCAGCAGCACGGACAGAAACACTGAAGCTTTCTTT.

This clone was observed many times. This same CDR3 is encoded by further DNA sequences in the sample. The V and J genes are TRBV29-1 and TRBJ2-5; TRBD2 agrees at 10 bases. The CDR3 consists of 15 residues. CDR1 is SQVTM and CDR2 is ANQGSEA in the germline V gene. V gave up 6 bases and J gave up 5 bases; unmatched junction bases: 12. The CDR3 reads CSVGASGSILETQYF. The DNA of the CDR3 is TGCAGCGTGGGGGCTAGCGGGAGTATTTTGGAGACCCAGTACTTC.

The V and J genes are TRBV27 and TRBJ1-1; D call uncertain. V shed 3 bases and J shed 1 base, with 12 bases lying between them. The CDR3 is made up of 15 amino acids. Germline lookup yields CDR1 MNHEY and CDR2 SMNVEV (reference sequence). The CDR3: CASSFTIAGNTEAFF. In nucleotides, the CDR3 is TGTGCCAGCAGTTTTACTATCGCGGGGAACACTGAAGCTTTCTTT.

About this clone: A read error is possible here, since a much larger clone lies one base away. The chain carries TRBV11-2 and TRBJ2-2; 10 nucleotides agree with TRBD1. The CDR3 extends over 15 amino acids. J gave up 3 bases and V 5 bases, and 3 bases lay outside the gene matches. Germline lookup yields CDR1 SGHAT and CDR2 FQNNGV. CDR3 sequence (DNA): TGTGCCAGCAGCGCCGGGACAGGGGACACCGGGGAGCTGTTTTTT. Protein sequence: CASSAGTGDTGELFF.

The chain couples TRBV5-1 to TRBJ2-1; the D is unclear. Per germline, CDR1 SGHRS and CDR2 YFSETQ. V lost 0 bases, J lost 6 bases, and 10 bases lay in between. The CDR3 runs 14 residues. CDR3 in amino acids: CASSLETFPNEQFF. CDR3 DNA sequence: TGCGCCAGCAGCTTGGAAACCTTCCCCAATGAGCAGTTCTTC.

V and J are TRBV6-5 and TRBJ2-2; D is ambiguous. The V gene's germline CDR1 is MNHEY and CDR2 SVGAGI. CDR3 length equals 15 residues. V lost 6 bases and J 3 bases, leaving 14 bases between the germline ends. The CDR3 region has the DNA TGTGCCAGCAGCCCCCGGTTTGGGGACACCGGGGAGCTGTTTTTT. This encodes CASSPRFGDTGELFF.

This chain joins TRBV7-8 and TRBJ1-5; D not resolved. The V gene lost 3 bases and the J gene lost 6 bases, with 9 bases spanning the gap. The CDR3 has 13 residues. In germline, CDR1 is SGHVS, CDR2 FQNEAQ. DNA of the CDR3: TGTGCCAGCAGCTTCGGGGTAGGTCAGCCCCAGCATTTT. Amino acids: CASSFGVGQPQHF. Based on the CDR3 plus reference TRBV7-8 and TRBJ1-5, the full variable domain is GAGVSQSPRYKVAKRGQDVALRCDPISGHVSLFWYQQALGQGPEFLTYFQNEAQLDKSGLPSDRFFAERPEGSVSTLKIQRTQQEDSAVYLCASSFGVGQPQHFGDGTRLSIL.

The chain has TRBV5-1 and TRBJ1-1; possible D gene TRBD1, 5 bases. Germline assignment: CDR1 SGHRS and CDR2 YFSETQ. The germline V and J ends were trimmed by 0 bases and 2 bases, with 8 bases remaining between them. The CDR3 has 14 residues. The CDR3 here is CASSLGGRNTEAFF. The DNA of the CDR3 is TGCGCCAGCAGCTTGGGGGGCAGAAACACTGAAGCTTTCTTT.

This chain uses TRBV29-1 with TRBJ1-1; unclear D gene. Germline CDR1 reads SQVTM; CDR2 reads ANQGSEA. This CDR3 has 13 residues. V gave up 3 bases and J gave up 5 bases, with 13 bases separating them. The CDR3 region has the DNA TGCAGCGTTGAGGGTCTGGGTAGAACTGAAGCTTTCTTT. This translates into CSVEGLGRTEAFF.

This clone was seen more than once but under ten times. The chain links TRBV11-2 to TRBJ2-3; TRBD2 agrees at 10 bases. The CDR3 contains 17 residues. Germline values: CDR1 SGHAT, CDR2 FQNNGV. V lost 0 bases, J lost 6 bases, and 9 bases stayed unmatched. The CDR3, as DNA: TGTGCCAGCAGCTTAGATCTTGAGCGGGAGGGCTGGGATACGCAGTATTTT. The encoded protein is CASSLDLEREGWDTQYF.

This chain links TRBV27 with TRBJ1-2; D is perhaps TRBD1 (5 bases). The ends were cut back, 1 base at V and 6 bases at J, with 12 bases in the middle. Looked up from germline, CDR1 is MNHEY and CDR2 is SMNVEV (reference sequence). The CDR3 loop spans 14 amino acids. In DNA, the CDR3 is TGTGCCAGCAGTTTATATGGCGGGGGAGATGGCTACACCTTC. Translating it yields CASSLYGGGDGYTF.

V is TRBV7-3 and J is TRBJ2-7, with TRBD1 identical over 8 bases. This CDR3 comprises 12 residues. Trimming took 5 bases from V and 6 from J; bases not matched to a gene: 3. CDR1 is SGHTA, CDR2 FQGTGA, per germline. The CDR3 nucleotides read TGTGCCAGCAGCGCGACAGGGGCCGAGCAGTACTTC. The encoded protein is CASSATGAEQYF.

The V call is TRBV9, the J call TRBJ2-1; TRBD2 matches 7 bases. Germline V lookup: CDR1 SGDLS, CDR2 YYNGEE. The CDR3 extends over 18 amino acids. V lost 0 bases to trimming and J lost 8 bases; unmatched junction nucleotides: 17. DNA of the CDR3: TGTGCCAGCAGCGTAGGAACGCGGGGGAGGGCCCTTCTCCATGAGCAGTTCTTC. Its translation is CASSVGTRGRALLHEQFF.

V is TRBV6-1 and J is TRBJ2-7, with 9 positions matching TRBD1. The CDR3 spans 15 residues. Germline lookup yields CDR1 MNHNS and CDR2 SASEGT. V shed 4 bases, J shed 1 base, and the junction held 5 bases outside the gene matches. In DNA form, the CDR3 reads TGTGCCAGCAGTGGGGACAGGGTTGTATCCTACGAGCAGTACTTC. Protein sequence: CASSGDRVVSYEQYF.

The gene calls are TRBV2 and TRBJ2-7; D is uncertain. Germline-derived CDR1 and CDR2 are SNHLY and FYNNEI. V was cut by 7 bases and J by 3 bases, with 13 bases left in between. The CDR3 spans 13 residues. The CDR3 region has the DNA TGTGCCAGCAATATCTTAAAGGGCTACGAGCAGTACTTC. The encoded protein is CASNILKGYEQYF.

This clone was detected only a few times. The rearrangement links TRBV5-1 to TRBJ2-3, with TRBD2 matching over 8 bases. Germline V lookup: CDR1 SGHRS, CDR2 YFSETQ. This CDR3 has 15 residues. The junction had 5 bases not matched to a gene; V was cut back by 2 bases and J by 3 bases. The CDR3 loop is CASSFSGMTTDTQYF. Here the CDR3 DNA reads TGCGCCAGCAGCTTTAGCGGGATGACGACAGATACGCAGTATTTT.

The J gene is TRBJ2-7, the V gene TRBV27, with TRBD1 as a possible D gene (6 bases). In germline, CDR1 is MNHEY, CDR2 SMNVEV (reference sequence). The CDR3 contains 14 residues. The germline V and J ends were trimmed by 2 bases and 0 bases, with 8 bases remaining between them. CDR3 DNA: TGTGCCAGCAGTTTAAACAGGGCCTCCTACGAGCAGTACTTC. Translating it yields CASSLNRASYEQYF.

The gene calls are TRBV27 and TRBJ2-3; D remains ambiguous. CDR3 length: 13 amino acids. The germline gives CDR1 MNHEY, CDR2 SMNVEV (reference sequence). V was clipped by 3 bases and J by 2 bases, with 6 bases between them. The CDR3 here is CASSFPNTDTQYF. CDR3 in DNA: TGTGCCAGCAGTTTCCCTAACACAGATACGCAGTATTTT.